This T cell receptor (beta chain) was sequenced in a study of OX40 agonist ivuxolimab in advanced cancers. Study context: A history of anti-PD-1, anti-PD-L1 or anti-CTLA-4 therapy was acceptable, and approximately 41% had some. Study-wide points: Within 6 weeks, CD4+ and CD8+ blood T cells expanded clonally at 0.1 to 3.0 mg/kg.

This clone has only one observation. Its specificity is not known. The germline CDR1 and CDR2 sequences are MDHEN and SYDVKM. The ends were cut back, 5 bases at V and 2 bases at J, with 15 bases in the middle. CDR3 length: 15 amino acids. Autoimmune disease history or systemic immunosuppression meant exclusion. At cycle 4 day 1, cycle 7 day 1, and baseline, blood was sampled. Produced via immunoSEQ multiplex PCR; TCRdb's table is partial and in-frame only. The table lists roughly 25,000 clones, just under 75% of them singletons. V and J are TRBV28 and TRBJ1-2, with D possibly matching TRBD1 (6 bases). This sequence originates from an adult with an advanced solid tumor such as melanoma, head and neck, liver or kidney cancer. The sample was CD4+ or CD8+ T cells sorted from blood, taken in a trial of the OX40 agonist ivuxolimab. In DNA form, the CDR3 reads TGTGCCAGCAGTCCCCCGGACAGTAGGAACTATGGCTACACCTTC. Residues: CASSPPDSRNYGYTF.